The entry below gives a single T cell receptor (beta chain) sequence along with its context. The antigen is not known. The data were taken from a study of shared clonotypes between healthy human individuals. The naive CD8 subset, CD45RO-negative cells positively selected for CCR7, excluded terminally differentiated effector memory CD45RA+ cells. All the donors were Caucasian adults who lived in Nashville, Tennessee. Study observations and caveats: For sorted subsets, rarefaction showed incomplete sequencing despite large depth.

The run depth of the assay was deep. Method: immunoSEQ multiplex PCR; TCRdb's copy keeps in-frame clones and lacks some. This table has around 2,000,000 clones, roughly 91% appearing once. The material sequenced was naive CD8+ T cells from PBMCs. The clonotype comes from a man between 18 and 29 years old in good health. Some clones in this sample may be carry-over from other donors' samples.

The CDR3 is CASSPQATGSTEAFF. In DNA, the CDR3 is TGTGCCAGCAGCCCCCAAGCTACAGGAAGTACTGAAGCTTTCTTT. The J gene is TRBJ1-1, the V gene TRBV9; D possibly corresponds to TRBD1 (5 bases). Between the trimmed V and J ends, which lost 4 bases and 5 bases, there was a span of 18 bases. CDR1 is SGDLS and CDR2 is YYNGEE in the germline V gene. The CDR3 spans 15 residues.